This entry lists 24 T cell receptor beta chains sequenced from one sample in a study of cytomegalovirus exposure and HLA in healthy donors. With 60 Vbeta and 13 Jbeta primers, the PCR was carried out. TCRdb keeps only in-frame clones here, not all; method: immunoSEQ multiplex PCR. Seen here are 200,000 or so clones, about 83% observed once, and the top ten hold about 14%. What was sequenced was PBMCs. The receptor set was obtained from a man aged 40-50 years in good health and CMV-seronegative.

This clone was seen a single time. The rearrangement uses TRBV14 and TRBJ1-2; no clear D. V was clipped by 3 bases and J by 0 bases, with 8 bases between them. This CDR3 contains 14 residues. The germline CDR1 and CDR2 sequences are SGHDN and FVKESK. Written as DNA, the CDR3 is TGTGCCAGCAGCCATACGAGAGCTAACTATGGCTACACCTTC. Protein sequence: CASSHTRANYGYTF.

V gene TRBV7-9 combines with J gene TRBJ2-5, with D maybe TRBD1 (5 bases). Germline assignment: CDR1 SEHNR and CDR2 FQNEAQ (reference sequence). This CDR3 spans 15 amino acids. V was pared by 3 bases and J by 5 bases, with 16 bases between. The CDR3 bases are TGTGCCAGCAGCTTGGGGCCTTGGGGTCGGGAGACCCAGTACTTC. It is translated as CASSLGPWGRETQYF. The whole variable domain, remainder taken from reference TRBV7-9 and TRBJ2-5, is DTGVSQNPRHKITKRGQNVTFRCDPISEHNRLYWYRQTLGQGPEFLTYFQNEAQLEKSRLLSDRFSAERPKGSFSTLEIQRTEQGDSAMYLCASSLGPWGRETQYFGPGTRLLVL.

The chain couples TRBV19 to TRBJ2-5, with TRBD2 identical over 9 bases. V was clipped by 9 bases and J by 3 bases; unmatched bases: 5. The CDR3 has 13 amino acids. Germline values: CDR1 LNHDA, CDR2 SQIVND (reference sequence). The CDR3 sequence is CARVAGVKETQYF. The CDR3 nucleotides read TGTGCCAGAGTAGCGGGGGTCAAAGAGACCCAGTACTTC.

V usage is TRBV14 and J usage is TRBJ2-5, with D hard to call. V dropped 3 bases and J dropped 0 bases, with 5 bases sitting between them. CDR3 length equals 13 residues. The germline V gene has CDR1 SGHDN and CDR2 FVKESK. As DNA, the CDR3 is TGTGCCAGCAGCCAGAGGTACCAAGAGACCCAGTACTTC. Amino acids: CASSQRYQETQYF.

This clone was recorded once. Here the CDR3 reads CASSPRTSGVFGQETQYF. In DNA, the CDR3 is TGCGCCAGCAGCCCGAGAACTAGCGGCGTCTTCGGTCAGGAGACCCAGTACTTC. V is TRBV5-1 and J is TRBJ2-5; 8 bases map to TRBD2. This CDR3 contains 18 residues. Germline V lookup: CDR1 SGHRS, CDR2 YFSETQ. The V gene end was trimmed by 4 bases and the J gene end by 5 bases; junction bases not matched to a gene: 19.

This clone was seen a handful of times. The CDR3 sequence is CASSSDRDSEAFF. CDR3 nucleotides: TGTGCCAGCAGCTCCGACAGGGACAGCGAAGCTTTCTTT. The chain has TRBV7-2 and TRBJ1-1; the match to TRBD1 covers 7 bases. The ends lost 4 bases at V and 8 bases at J; junction bases unmatched: 7. Germline loops: CDR1 SGHTA, CDR2 FQGNSA. The CDR3 has 13 residues.

V usage is TRBV19 and J usage is TRBJ2-3; no definite D call. In germline, CDR1 is LNHDA, CDR2 SQIVND (reference sequence). The V gene lost 10 bases and the J gene lost 3 bases, with 17 bases spanning the gap. The CDR3 totals 14 residues. CDR3 DNA sequence: TGTGCCACCTCAGGCAGCACATTTACAGATACGCAGTATTTT. Translation: CATSGSTFTDTQYF.

The rearrangement uses TRBV5-6 and TRBJ2-3; weak D call: TRBD2 (6 bases). The CDR3 contains 18 residues. The germline gives CDR1 SGHDT, CDR2 YYEEEE. The V end lost 0 bases, the J end lost 0 bases, and 17 bases lay between the germline ends. CDR3 loop: CASSLASRVAASTDTQYF. The CDR3 region has the DNA TGTGCCAGCAGCTTGGCCTCAAGGGTAGCGGCTAGCACAGATACGCAGTATTTT.

Remarks on this clone: The same CDR3 arises from other DNA sequences in this sample as well. The chain is built from TRBV7-2 and TRBJ2-2; D gene uncertain. This CDR3 contains 13 residues. V was cut by 2 bases and J by 6 bases, with 7 bases left in between. CDR1 SGHTA and CDR2 FQGNSA come from the germline V gene. CDR3 region: CASSLPPAGELFF. Here the CDR3 DNA reads TGTGCCAGCAGCTTACCACCAGCCGGGGAGCTGTTTTTT.

This clone was detected a few times. DNA for the CDR3: TGTGCCAGCAGCGTGGGACTAGGGGGACACAATGAGCAGTTCTTC. Translated, it gives CASSVGLGGHNEQFF. The chain carries TRBV9 and TRBJ2-1; 8 bases are a match to TRBD2. CDR3 length: 15 residues. CDR1 is SGDLS, CDR2 YYNGEE, per germline. Trimming cost V 2 bases and J 5 bases; bases outside gene matches: 6.

The rearrangement links TRBV7-2 to TRBJ2-7, with 8 bases matching TRBD1. Trimming at V came to 1 base and at J to 1 base, leaving 6 bases not matched to a gene. Germline CDR1 SGHTA, CDR2 FQGNSA. The CDR3 loop spans 16 amino acids. CDR3 bases: TGTGCCAGCAGCTTAGTCAGGGGGCTGGGGTCCTACGAGCAGTACTTC. It encodes CASSLVRGLGSYEQYF.

The DNA of the CDR3 is TGTGCCAGCAGCTTTTCAGGCTCCTACGAGCAGTACTTC. It codes for CASSFSGSYEQYF. This chain connects TRBV11-2 to TRBJ2-7; D gene ambiguous. The germline V and J ends were trimmed by 3 bases and 0 bases, with 6 bases remaining between them. Germline V gene data show CDR1 as SGHAT and CDR2 as FQNNGV. CDR3 size: 13 residues.

The CDR3 DNA reads as TGTGCCACCGGACTAGCGGGAGGGCAGGACGAGCAGTTCTTC. Amino acids: CATGLAGGQDEQFF. This chain connects TRBV25-1 to TRBJ2-1, with TRBD2 matching 15 bases. This CDR3 is 14 amino acids long. Germline-derived CDR1 and CDR2 are MGHDK and SYGVNS. J was trimmed by 10 bases and V by 10 bases; bases with no gene match: 8.

The chain has TRBV12-5 and TRBJ1-2; 8 bases fit TRBD1. Losses at the gene ends were 1 base for V and 8 bases for J; bases not matched to a gene: 18. The CDR3 totals 18 residues. Germline V gives CDR1 LGHNT, CDR2 FRNRAP. The CDR3 region has the DNA TGTGCTAGTGGTTTGGCAAACCAGGGGGCCCTTTTAACAGGGGGCTACACCTTC. As protein: CASGLANQGALLTGGYTF.

J is TRBJ2-5 and V is TRBV12-2; TRBD2 is taken as the D call from the table, unchecked against the DNA. TRBV12-2 is marked as a pseudogene. The CDR3 loop spans 19 amino acids. The CDR3 nucleotides read TGTGCAAGTCGCTTAGCCCCGGGGGGGGCCCGGACTAGTGAGGAGACCCAGTACTTC. Protein sequence: CASRLAPGGARTSEETQYF.

This chain links TRBV4-2 with TRBJ2-7, with TRBD2 identical over 10 bases. Trimming removed 0 bases from V and 4 bases from J; junction bases left unmatched: 3. CDR3 length equals 15 residues. The V gene's germline CDR1 is LGHNA and CDR2 YNFKEQ. Here the CDR3 DNA reads TGTGCCAGCAGCCAAGAAGGGACTAGCGCGTACGAGCAGTACTTC. Amino acids: CASSQEGTSAYEQYF.

CDR3 loop: CASSASGGAEFYEQYF. The CDR3 DNA reads TGCGCCAGCAGTGCCTCCGGTGGAGCGGAGTTCTACGAGCAGTACTTC. V usage is TRBV10-1 and J usage is TRBJ2-7; possible D gene TRBD2, 5 bases. The germline V gene has CDR1 WNHNN and CDR2 SYGVQD (reference sequence). The CDR3 loop spans 16 amino acids. V dropped 4 bases and J dropped 3 bases, with 19 bases sitting between them.

The chain joins TRBV7-2 to TRBJ2-3; unclear D gene. The germline V and J ends were trimmed by 4 bases and 8 bases, with 10 bases remaining between them. The germline V gene encodes CDR1 SGHTA and CDR2 FQGNSA. The CDR3 has 12 amino acids. The CDR3 region has the DNA TGTGCCAGCAGCTCCTTAGCCAGTACGCAGTATTTT. This translates into CASSSLASTQYF.

The chain employs TRBV7-9 and TRBJ2-7; TRBD1 might be the D (6 bases). CDR1 is SEHNR and CDR2 is FQNEAQ in the germline V gene (reference sequence). Trimming took 1 base from V and 3 from J, leaving 13 bases between them. The CDR3 length is 15 residues. The DNA for the CDR3 is TGTGCCAGCAGCTTAGGCCCCGGGACACTCTACGAGCAGTACTTC. It translates to CASSLGPGTLYEQYF.

The chain uses TRBV19 and TRBJ1-2, with no clear D. The CDR3 length is 8 residues. Germline-derived CDR1 and CDR2 are LNHDA and SQIVND (reference sequence). The CDR3 DNA reads as TGTCGGGGCTATGGCTACACCTTC. Its translation: CRGYGYTF.

The gene calls are TRBV6-5 and TRBJ2-5; TRBD1 aligns across 10 bases. Germline loops: CDR1 MNHEY, CDR2 SVGAGI. With 2 bases clipped from V and 5 bases from J, the junction kept 8 bases outside the gene matches. The CDR3 covers 16 residues. This CDR3 is CASSYTHGQGVETQYF. CDR3 DNA: TGTGCCAGCAGTTACACCCACGGACAGGGGGTTGAGACCCAGTACTTC.

The rearrangement links TRBV4-1 to TRBJ2-2; 11 bases are shared with TRBD2. The ends lost 0 bases at V and 2 bases at J; junction bases unmatched: 5. CDR3 length: 18 residues. Germline assignment: CDR1 MGHRA and CDR2 YSYEKL. This CDR3 reads CASSQDSSGRPNTGELFF. DNA of the CDR3: TGCGCCAGCAGCCAAGATTCTAGCGGGAGGCCTAACACCGGGGAGCTGTTTTTT.

The table lists this clone with a count of one. The genes are TRBV7-9 and TRBJ2-7, with D possibly being TRBD1 (6 bases). The ends were cut back, 4 bases at V and 5 bases at J, with 21 bases in the middle. Looked up from germline, CDR1 is SEHNR and CDR2 is FQNEAQ (reference sequence). This CDR3 region has 16 residues. CDR3 bases: TGTGCCAGCAGCTCCCCCCCCGCCGGGACACTTCACGAGCAGTACTTC. It codes for CASSSPPAGTLHEQYF.

The V gene is TRBV2, the J gene TRBJ2-3, with 10 bases lining up with TRBD2. The germline V gene has CDR1 SNHLY and CDR2 FYNNEI. The CDR3 totals 13 residues. J lost 5 bases, V lost 7 bases, and 3 bases had no gene match. In DNA, the CDR3 is TGTGCCAGCATGGAGCGGGAGGGAGATACGCAGTATTTT. Amino acid sequence: CASMEREGDTQYF. The full variable domain, completed using reference TRBV2 and TRBJ2-3, is EPEVTQTPSHQVTQMGQEVILRCVPISNHLYFYWYRQILGQKVEFLVSFYNNEISEKSEIFDDQFSVERPDGSNFTLKIRSTKLEDSAMYFCASMEREGDTQYFGPGTRLTVL.